These T cell receptor beta chains were read from a single sample in a study of control samples from healthy donors and cancer patients. Clones were sequenced by immunoSEQ multiplex PCR, and TCRdb holds only the in-frame ones, with some missing. The table lists more than 50,000 clones, roughly 95% of them singletons. The sequencing sample was made of blood. The receptors shown here come from a woman under 30 in good health. The CDR3 runs from the conserved cysteine through the conserved F or W. D genes are given only for firm matches. Clone size is stated in some rows and not others, as once, few, many or a class when expanded.

v_call: TRBV3-1/TRBV3-2; j_call: TRBJ1-5; d_call: -; clone_size: -; cdr3_aa: CASSRGSYSNQPQHF; cdr3_nt: TGTGCCAGCAGCCGAGGATCTTATAGCAATCAGCCCCAGCATTTT
v_call: TRBV19; j_call: TRBJ2-5; d_call: TRBD2; clone_size: -; cdr3_aa: CASSKLAGGRWETQYF; cdr3_nt: TGTGCCAGTAGTAAGCTAGCGGGGGGCCGATGGGAGACCCAGTACTTC
v_call: TRBV7-9; j_call: TRBJ1-1; d_call: -; clone_size: -; cdr3_aa: CASSPKSGAFF; cdr3_nt: TGTGCCAGCAGCCCTAAAAGCGGAGCTTTCTTT
v_call: TRBV30; j_call: TRBJ1-1; d_call: -; clone_size: -; cdr3_aa: CAWTLSGGTTEAFF; cdr3_nt: TGTGCCTGGACTCTTTCAGGAGGGACCACTGAAGCTTTCTTT
v_call: TRBV19; j_call: TRBJ1-2; d_call: -; clone_size: -; cdr3_aa: CASSTLTGPNYGYTF; cdr3_nt: TGTGCCAGTAGTACCCTGACAGGTCCTAACTATGGCTACACCTTC
v_call: TRBV30; j_call: TRBJ2-7; d_call: -; clone_size: -; cdr3_aa: CACTVGLRDYEQYF; cdr3_nt: TGTGCCTGTACGGTGGGGCTACGGGACTACGAGCAGTACTTC
v_call: TRBV7-9; j_call: TRBJ2-2; d_call: -; clone_size: -; cdr3_aa: CASSLMARELFF; cdr3_nt: TGTGCCAGCAGCTTGATGGCCAGGGAGCTGTTTTTT
v_call: TRBV6-4; j_call: TRBJ2-1; d_call: -; clone_size: -; cdr3_aa: CASSDLRNNEQFF; cdr3_nt: TGTGCCAGCAGTGACTTAAGGAACAATGAGCAGTTCTTC
v_call: TRBV7-2; j_call: TRBJ1-1; d_call: TRBD1; clone_size: -; cdr3_aa: CASSLTFPGQGAEAFF; cdr3_nt: TGTGCCAGCAGCCTGACATTTCCGGGACAGGGGGCTGAAGCTTTCTTT
v_call: TRBV9; j_call: TRBJ1-5; d_call: -; clone_size: -; cdr3_aa: CASSVGGVHQPQHF; cdr3_nt: TGTGCCAGCAGCGTAGGTGGGGTTCATCAGCCCCAGCATTTT
v_call: TRBV6-5; j_call: TRBJ1-6; d_call: -; clone_size: -; cdr3_aa: CASSAAGNSPLHF; cdr3_nt: TGTGCCAGCAGCGCCGCCGGGAATTCACCCCTCCACTTT
v_call: TRBV11-2; j_call: TRBJ1-2; d_call: -; clone_size: -; cdr3_aa: CASSLEGREGYTF; cdr3_nt: TGTGCCAGCAGCTTAGAAGGGAGAGAGGGCTACACCTTC
v_call: TRBV2; j_call: TRBJ1-2; d_call: -; clone_size: -; cdr3_aa: CASISVGPYGYTF; cdr3_nt: TGTGCCAGCATCTCCGTGGGGCCATATGGCTACACCTTC
v_call: TRBV5-1; j_call: TRBJ2-5; d_call: -; clone_size: -; cdr3_aa: CASSLPGGQETQYF; cdr3_nt: TGCGCCAGCAGCCTTCCCGGGGGACAAGAGACCCAGTACTTC
v_call: TRBV7-9; j_call: TRBJ2-3; d_call: -; clone_size: -; cdr3_aa: CAIMDRGALSTDTQYF; cdr3_nt: TGTGCCATCATGGACCGAGGGGCGCTGAGCACAGATACGCAGTATTTT
v_call: TRBV19; j_call: TRBJ2-1; d_call: TRBD2; clone_size: once; cdr3_aa: CASSIGLAGVNEQFF; cdr3_nt: TGTGCCAGTAGTATCGGACTAGCGGGGGTGAATGAGCAGTTCTTC
v_call: TRBV6-4; j_call: TRBJ2-3; d_call: -; clone_size: -; cdr3_aa: CASSETGQGGTDTQYF; cdr3_nt: TGTGCCAGCAGTGAGACGGGGCAGGGAGGCACAGATACGCAGTATTTT
v_call: TRBV11-2; j_call: TRBJ2-7; d_call: TRBD2; clone_size: -; cdr3_aa: CASSSRRDYPYEQYF; cdr3_nt: TGTGCCAGCAGCTCGCGCCGGGACTACCCCTACGAGCAGTACTTC
v_call: TRBV2; j_call: TRBJ2-7; d_call: -; clone_size: -; cdr3_aa: CASSGRERGVQLRIYEQYF; cdr3_nt: TGTGCCAGCAGTGGACGGGAGAGAGGGGTACAGTTGAGGATCTACGAGCAGTACTTC
v_call: TRBV18; j_call: TRBJ2-3; d_call: -; clone_size: -; cdr3_aa: CASSPGRLENTQYF; cdr3_nt: TGTGCCAGCTCCCCGGGGCGTCTGGAGAATACGCAGTATTTT
v_call: TRBV28; j_call: TRBJ1-2; d_call: TRBD1; clone_size: -; cdr3_aa: CASRHRGGDRYTF; cdr3_nt: TGTGCCAGCAGGCACAGGGGAGGCGATCGCTACACCTTC
v_call: TRBV2; j_call: TRBJ1-2; d_call: TRBD1; clone_size: -; cdr3_aa: CASTPGTGGGYTF; cdr3_nt: TGTGCCAGCACCCCGGGAACAGGGGGTGGCTACACCTTC
v_call: TRBV11-2; j_call: TRBJ2-3; d_call: TRBD2; clone_size: -; cdr3_aa: CASSRLAGGTDTQYF; cdr3_nt: TGTGCCAGCAGCAGACTAGCGGGGGGCACAGATACGCAGTATTTT
v_call: TRBV28; j_call: TRBJ2-1; d_call: -; clone_size: -; cdr3_aa: CASRIIQGRNNEQFF; cdr3_nt: TGTGCCAGCAGGATCATACAGGGGAGGAACAATGAGCAGTTCTTC
v_call: TRBV7-9; j_call: TRBJ2-1; d_call: TRBD2; clone_size: -; cdr3_aa: CASSFRTSGVDEQFF; cdr3_nt: TGTGCCAGCAGCTTTCGGACTAGCGGGGTAGATGAGCAGTTCTTC
v_call: TRBV6-5; j_call: TRBJ2-5; d_call: TRBD1; clone_size: -; cdr3_aa: CASSQGAGAETQYF; cdr3_nt: TGTGCCAGCAGTCAGGGGGCTGGAGCGGAGACCCAGTACTTC
v_call: TRBV28; j_call: TRBJ2-7; d_call: TRBD1; clone_size: once; cdr3_aa: CASSLRTGFRSYEQYF; cdr3_nt: TGTGCCAGCAGTTTACGGACAGGGTTCAGGTCCTACGAGCAGTACTTC
v_call: TRBV7-2; j_call: TRBJ2-7; d_call: TRBD2; clone_size: -; cdr3_aa: CASSLASGGAYEQYF; cdr3_nt: TGTGCCAGCAGCTTAGCTAGCGGGGGGGCCTACGAGCAGTACTTC
v_call: TRBV5-6; j_call: TRBJ1-6; d_call: -; clone_size: -; cdr3_aa: CASSTGQNSPLHF; cdr3_nt: TGTGCCAGCAGCACTGGACAGAATTCACCCCTCCACTTT
v_call: TRBV19; j_call: TRBJ2-3; d_call: -; clone_size: -; cdr3_aa: CASRDPTDTQYF; cdr3_nt: TGTGCCAGCCGGGACCCCACAGATACGCAGTATTTT
v_call: TRBV6-2/TRBV6-3; j_call: TRBJ2-7; d_call: TRBD1; clone_size: -; cdr3_aa: CASSPGTGSSYEQYF; cdr3_nt: TGTGCCAGCAGCCCAGGGACAGGGAGCTCCTACGAGCAGTACTTC
v_call: TRBV27; j_call: TRBJ2-1; d_call: -; clone_size: once; cdr3_aa: CASSHFTGSTNEQFF; cdr3_nt: TGTGCCAGCAGTCACTTTACAGGGTCGACGAATGAGCAGTTCTTC
v_call: TRBV2; j_call: TRBJ1-4; d_call: TRBD1; clone_size: -; cdr3_aa: CASILGTVGEKLFF; cdr3_nt: TGTGCCAGCATCCTCGGGACAGTGGGGGAAAAACTGTTTTTT
v_call: TRBV27; j_call: TRBJ1-2; d_call: -; clone_size: -; cdr3_aa: CASAGGYTF; cdr3_nt: TGTGCCAGCGCGGGTGGCTACACCTTC
v_call: TRBV28; j_call: TRBJ1-5; d_call: -; clone_size: -; cdr3_aa: CASRGLRGLRNQPQHF; cdr3_nt: TGTGCCAGCAGGGGCCTTCGGGGGCTCCGCAATCAGCCCCAGCATTTT
v_call: TRBV27; j_call: TRBJ1-6; d_call: -; clone_size: once; cdr3_aa: CASSLRDYSPLHF; cdr3_nt: TGTGCCAGCAGTTTGAGGGATTATTCACCCCTCCACTTT
v_call: TRBV6-5; j_call: TRBJ2-7; d_call: -; clone_size: once; cdr3_aa: CASSYSGAVSYEQYF; cdr3_nt: TGTGCCAGCAGTTACTCCGGCGCAGTCTCCTACGAGCAGTACTTC
v_call: TRBV30; j_call: TRBJ1-6; d_call: TRBD1; clone_size: -; cdr3_aa: CAWSQDRGNSPLHF; cdr3_nt: TGTGCCTGGAGTCAGGACAGGGGGAATTCACCCCTCCACTTT
v_call: TRBV7-2; j_call: TRBJ1-1; d_call: -; clone_size: -; cdr3_aa: CASSVGWAGLNTEAFF; cdr3_nt: TGTGCCAGCAGCGTTGGGTGGGCAGGATTGAACACTGAAGCTTTCTTT
v_call: TRBV7-2; j_call: TRBJ1-4; d_call: -; clone_size: -; cdr3_aa: CASSLTIASEKLFF; cdr3_nt: TGTGCCAGCAGCTTAACTATTGCATCTGAAAAACTGTTTTTT
v_call: TRBV3-1/TRBV3-2; j_call: TRBJ2-7; d_call: -; clone_size: -; cdr3_aa: CASSQVGTGITYEQYF; cdr3_nt: TGTGCCAGCAGCCAAGTTGGGACGGGAATAACCTACGAGCAGTACTTC
v_call: TRBV18; j_call: TRBJ2-5; d_call: TRBD2; clone_size: -; cdr3_aa: CASSPRTRRAQETQYF; cdr3_nt: TGTGCCAGCTCACCCCGGACTAGACGGGCCCAAGAGACCCAGTACTTC
v_call: TRBV20-1; j_call: TRBJ1-2; d_call: -; clone_size: -; cdr3_aa: CSAQEDYGYTF; cdr3_nt: TGCAGTGCTCAGGAGGACTATGGCTACACCTTC
v_call: TRBV6-5; j_call: TRBJ1-4; d_call: TRBD1; clone_size: -; cdr3_aa: CASSQTGENEKLFF; cdr3_nt: TGTGCCAGCAGCCAAACAGGGGAAAATGAAAAACTGTTTTTT
v_call: TRBV10-2; j_call: TRBJ2-7; d_call: -; clone_size: -; cdr3_aa: CASKERGLNYEQYF; cdr3_nt: TGCGCCAGCAAAGAGAGAGGACTGAACTACGAGCAGTACTTC
v_call: TRBV6-5; j_call: TRBJ2-3; d_call: TRBD2; clone_size: -; cdr3_aa: CASFPGLTSTDTQYF; cdr3_nt: TGTGCCAGCTTCCCGGGACTAACTAGCACAGATACGCAGTATTTT
v_call: TRBV30; j_call: TRBJ1-1; d_call: -; clone_size: -; cdr3_aa: CALWPRGTEAFF; cdr3_nt: TGTGCCCTATGGCCCCGGGGGACTGAAGCTTTCTTT
v_call: TRBV28; j_call: TRBJ1-3; d_call: -; clone_size: once; cdr3_aa: CASSLGRSLGGNTIYF; cdr3_nt: TGTGCCAGCAGTTTAGGCAGATCCCTAGGTGGAAACACCATATATTTT
v_call: TRBV29-1; j_call: TRBJ1-1; d_call: TRBD1; clone_size: -; cdr3_aa: CSDRTGRSESAEAFF; cdr3_nt: TGCAGCGATCGGACAGGGCGGAGTGAAAGCGCTGAAGCTTTCTTT
v_call: TRBV6-5; j_call: TRBJ1-2; d_call: -; clone_size: -; cdr3_aa: CASTDKAPRLYGYTF; cdr3_nt: TGTGCCAGCACCGACAAAGCCCCCCGCTTGTATGGCTACACCTTC
v_call: TRBV10-3; j_call: TRBJ2-7; d_call: TRBD2; clone_size: once; cdr3_aa: CAISASGGIEQYF; cdr3_nt: TGTGCCATCAGTGCTAGCGGGGGGATCGAGCAGTACTTC
v_call: TRBV4-3; j_call: TRBJ1-2; d_call: -; clone_size: -; cdr3_aa: CASSQGSDGRDDHGYTF; cdr3_nt: TGCGCCAGCAGCCAAGGATCGGACGGCAGGGATGACCATGGCTACACCTTC
v_call: TRBV10-3; j_call: TRBJ2-1; d_call: TRBD1; clone_size: once; cdr3_aa: CAISEIGQGAYNEQFF; cdr3_nt: TGTGCCATCAGTGAGATTGGACAGGGGGCCTACAATGAGCAGTTCTTC
v_call: TRBV11-2; j_call: TRBJ1-1; d_call: -; clone_size: -; cdr3_aa: CASSLATGWAFF; cdr3_nt: TGTGCCAGCAGCTTAGCGACTGGCTGGGCTTTCTTT
v_call: TRBV4-1; j_call: TRBJ1-3; d_call: TRBD1; clone_size: -; cdr3_aa: CASSQTTGTGNTIYF; cdr3_nt: TGCGCCAGCAGCCAAACGACAGGGACTGGAAACACCATATATTTT